A single sample gave rise to the 28 T cell receptor beta chains below, sequenced in a study of blood T cell repertoires in COVID-19. Only in-frame clones appear in the TCRdb table, and some are missing; sequencing was by immunoSEQ multiplex PCR. Among fewer than 450,000 clones listed, almost 90% were seen once. The sample consisted of peripheral blood. All receptors come from a woman between 65 and 79 years old with COVID-19, enrolled during active disease.

This chain links TRBV2 with TRBJ1-5, with 8 bases fitting TRBD1. Germline lookup yields CDR1 SNHLY and CDR2 FYNNEI. This CDR3 contains 16 residues. V trimming: 6 bases; J trimming: 5 bases; junction bases outside the gene matches: 12. The CDR3 region is CASRTGEGWYDQPQHF. The DNA for the CDR3 is TGTGCCAGCAGGACAGGGGAGGGATGGTACGATCAGCCCCAGCATTTT.

The V gene is TRBV9, the J gene TRBJ2-2; D call uncertain. Trimming pared 0 bases from V and 6 bases from J, leaving 12 bases between. Germline loops: CDR1 SGDLS, CDR2 YYNGEE. This CDR3 comprises 15 residues. CDR3 nucleotide sequence: TGTGCCAGCAGCGTAGGGAGTAGCTTGGCCGGGGAGCTGTTTTTT. It yields the protein CASSVGSSLAGELFF.

The CDR3 loop is CASSQDLLVGDNEQFF. CDR3 sequence (DNA): TGCGCCAGCAGCCAAGATCTCCTCGTGGGAGACAATGAGCAGTTCTTC. This chain uses TRBV4-3 with TRBJ2-1, with a possible D match to TRBD2 (5 bases). The CDR3 consists of 16 residues. In germline, CDR1 is LGHNA, CDR2 YSLEER. Trimming cost V 0 bases and J 5 bases, with 14 bases left between them.

The chain uses TRBV24-1 and TRBJ2-3, with TRBD2 matching over 8 bases. Trimming cost V 4 bases and J 2 bases; bases outside gene matches: 13. The CDR3 length is 18 residues. Germline CDR1 and CDR2: KGHDR and SFDVKD. The CDR3 protein is CATSEPGGAGRTTDTQYF. The CDR3, as DNA: TGTGCCACCAGTGAACCCGGGGGGGCGGGGCGAACCACAGATACGCAGTATTTT.

The chain combines TRBV24-1 with TRBJ2-1; 8 bases agree with TRBD1. Germline assignment: CDR1 KGHDR and CDR2 SFDVKD. This CDR3 spans 16 amino acids. With V trimmed by 4 bases and J by 6 bases, 10 bases remained unmatched. This chain's CDR3 is CATSDTQGAQGNEQFF. CDR3 bases: TGTGCCACCAGTGACACCCAGGGGGCGCAAGGCAATGAGCAGTTCTTC.

The V gene is TRBV11-2, the J gene TRBJ1-1; D might be TRBD1 (6 bases). V lost 3 bases to trimming and J lost 4 bases, with 12 bases between them. The CDR3 covers 14 residues. Germline values: CDR1 SGHAT, CDR2 FQNNGV. The CDR3 DNA reads TGTGCCAGCAGCTTCTTACAGGGAGTCACTGAAGCTTTCTTT. It encodes CASSFLQGVTEAFF.

The chain combines TRBV27 with TRBJ1-6; 9 bases fit TRBD1. Germline-derived CDR1 and CDR2 are MNHEY and SMNVEV (reference sequence). With V trimmed by 2 bases and J by 10 bases, 6 bases remained unmatched. CDR3 length equals 15 residues. The CDR3 reads CASSLIDRGDSPLHF. In nucleotides, the CDR3 is TGTGCCAGCAGTTTAATCGACAGGGGGGACTCACCCCTCCACTTT.

This clone showed up just a few times. This chain links TRBV21-1 with TRBJ1-1; the D call TRBD1 from the table was never checked on the DNA. TRBV21-1 is noted as a pseudogene. This CDR3 has 17 amino acids. CDR3 in amino acids: CASSNNHRGEVNTEAFF. DNA of the CDR3: TGTGCCAGCAGCAATAACCACAGGGGCGAGGTGAACACTGAAGCTTTCTTT.

This clone has more than one count but fewer than ten. The sample holds other DNA sequences that translate to the same CDR3. This chain connects TRBV5-1 to TRBJ2-7; TRBD1 matches 7 bases. CDR1 and CDR2 (germline): SGHRS, YFSETQ. V trimming: 4 bases; J trimming: 1 base; junction bases outside the gene matches: 2. The CDR3 totals 13 residues. DNA of the CDR3: TGCGCCAGCAGCCTGGGACAGTCCTACGAGCAGTACTTC. Translated, it gives CASSLGQSYEQYF.

The chain couples TRBV15 to TRBJ1-3; TRBD1 might be the D (6 bases). The CDR3 consists of 14 residues. Germline V gives CDR1 LNHNV, CDR2 YYDKDF (reference sequence). V lost 0 bases and J 3 bases, leaving 6 bases between the germline ends. DNA for the CDR3: TGTGCCACCAGCAGAGAAGGGGGTGGAAACACCATATATTTT. The encoded protein is CATSREGGGNTIYF.

This clone was seen only once. This sequence joins TRBV19 and TRBJ1-2, with 8 bases matching TRBD1. V shed 4 bases, J shed 7 bases, and the junction held 8 bases outside the gene matches. This CDR3 has 14 residues. Germline values: CDR1 LNHDA, CDR2 SQIVND (reference sequence). In DNA, the CDR3 is TGTGCCAGTAGTACCCGACAGGGGATTACTGGCTACACCTTC. Protein product: CASSTRQGITGYTF.

The CDR3 nucleotides are TGCGCCAGCAGCCCGCCCCTCGGACAGGGTAATGAAAAACTGTTTTTT. This translates into CASSPPLGQGNEKLFF. This chain connects TRBV5-1 to TRBJ1-4, with 8 bases fitting TRBD1. The germline V gene has CDR1 SGHRS and CDR2 YFSETQ. Trimming removed 4 bases from V and 4 bases from J; junction bases left unmatched: 9. CDR3 length: 16 amino acids.

The chain employs TRBV7-8 and TRBJ1-2; D is possibly TRBD1 (6 bases). The CDR3 is 13 residues long. The germline V gene has CDR1 SGHVS and CDR2 FQNEAQ. V lost 3 bases to trimming and J lost 6 bases, with 11 bases between them. CDR3 in DNA: TGTGCCAGCAGCTTTGCGACAGGCGATGGCTACACCTTC. This translates into CASSFATGDGYTF.

The chain uses TRBV2 and TRBJ2-7, with TRBD1 as a possible D gene (6 bases). This CDR3 is built from 12 residues. V was trimmed by 8 bases and J by 7 bases, leaving 15 bases between them. The V gene's germline CDR1 is SNHLY and CDR2 FYNNEI. The CDR3: CASQRTAREQYF. CDR3 in DNA: TGTGCCAGCCAAAGGACAGCACGAGAGCAGTACTTC.

V usage is TRBV1 and J usage is TRBJ2-1; TRBD2 is the table's D call, not checked against the DNA. TRBV1 corresponds to a pseudogene. The CDR3 totals 19 residues. The CDR3: CTSSQDILGWCGGGNEQFF. As DNA, the CDR3 is TGCACCAGCAGCCAAGATATTCTTGGTTGGTGCGGGGGGGGCAATGAGCAGTTCTTC.

The V call is TRBV3-1 (or the pseudogene TRBV3-2), the J call TRBJ1-1; a weak D match, TRBD1 (5 bases). Germline CDR1 is LGHDT and CDR2 is YNNKEL (reference sequence). The V end lost 4 bases, the J end lost 4 bases, and 19 bases lay between the germline ends. The CDR3 runs 16 residues. DNA of the CDR3: TGTGCCAGCAGCCCAATGTGGAGGGGCGCGGGCACTGAAGCTTTCTTT. Amino acids: CASSPMWRGAGTEAFF.

DNA of the CDR3: TGCGCCAGCAGCACAAGATTCGGCGGTTCACCCCTCCACTTT. Its protein product is CASSTRFGGSPLHF. The V gene is TRBV4-3, the J gene TRBJ1-6, with D hard to call. The germline V gene has CDR1 LGHNA and CDR2 YSLEER. This CDR3 has 14 amino acids. The V end was cut by 5 bases, the J end by 9 bases, with 14 bases between.

In this sample, this clone turned up a few times. The rearrangement links TRBV18 to TRBJ1-5; 7 nucleotides match TRBD1. Germline CDR1 reads KGHSH; CDR2 reads LQKENI. J lost 4 bases, V lost 3 bases, and 6 bases had no gene match. The CDR3 extends over 15 amino acids. The CDR3 here is CASSPLQGGNQPQHF. The CDR3 region has the DNA TGTGCCAGCTCACCTCTTCAGGGGGGTAATCAGCCCCAGCATTTT.

J is TRBJ1-1 and V is TRBV18; maybe TRBD1 (6 bases). Germline V gene lookup returns CDR1 KGHSH and CDR2 LQKENI. This CDR3 spans 15 amino acids. V gave up 2 bases and J gave up 3 bases, with 13 bases separating them. CDR3 coding DNA: TGTGCCAGCTCACCAATTACAGGGTATGACACTGAAGCTTTCTTT. It is translated as CASSPITGYDTEAFF.

CDR3 amino acids: CASSDRNQPQHF. The CDR3 bases are TGTGCCAGCAGCGACAGAAATCAGCCCCAGCATTTT. The V and J genes are TRBV6-5 and TRBJ1-5; weak D call: TRBD1 (5 bases). CDR1 and CDR2 (germline): MNHEY, SVGAGI. Trimming removed 6 bases from V and 4 bases from J, with 7 bases in between. The CDR3 runs to 12 residues.

The chain employs TRBV9 and TRBJ2-3; D might be TRBD2 (6 bases). CDR3 length: 13 amino acids. The V and J ends lost 6 bases and 2 bases respectively, with 10 bases between them. Germline-derived CDR1 and CDR2 are SGDLS and YYNGEE. CDR3 region: CASTGDFTDTQYF. CDR3 in DNA: TGTGCCAGCACGGGGGACTTCACAGATACGCAGTATTTT.

This chain connects TRBV10-3 to TRBJ2-1; TRBD2 matches 15 bases. V was clipped by 7 bases and J by 7 bases; unmatched bases: 14. Germline V gene sequence: CDR1 ENHRY, CDR2 SYGVKD. This CDR3 has 18 residues. The DNA for the CDR3 is TGTGCCATCAATCCGGGACTAGCGGGGGGTCCGTCGGATAATGAGCAGTTCTTC. Translating gives CAINPGLAGGPSDNEQFF.

The gene calls are TRBV6-1 and TRBJ1-1, with D hard to call. The CDR3 totals 15 residues. V dropped 4 bases and J dropped 5 bases, with 17 bases sitting between them. The germline CDR1 and CDR2 sequences are MNHNS and SASEGT. The CDR3 loop reads CASSVAGGIGTEAFF. The CDR3 region has the DNA TGTGCCAGCAGTGTAGCAGGAGGGATTGGAACTGAAGCTTTCTTT.

Details on this clone: Other nucleotide sequences from this sample produce the same CDR3. The rearrangement links TRBV18 to TRBJ2-5; D remains ambiguous. The CDR3 totals 14 residues. CDR1 is KGHSH and CDR2 is LQKENI in the germline V gene. Trimming took off 3 bases at V and 0 bases at J, with 8 bases between the two ends. For the CDR3, the DNA is TGTGCCAGCTCACCGCCGAGCTACCAAGAGACCCAGTACTTC. It specifies CASSPPSYQETQYF.

The chain employs TRBV5-1 and TRBJ2-5; 9 nucleotides agree with TRBD2. The CDR3 runs to 17 residues. Per germline, CDR1 SGHRS and CDR2 YFSETQ. V gave up 4 bases and J gave up 4 bases; unmatched junction bases: 14. CDR3 loop: CASSDGLAPQGVETQYF. CDR3 nucleotide sequence: TGCGCCAGCAGCGACGGACTAGCGCCCCAAGGGGTAGAGACCCAGTACTTC. Full variable domain (outside the CDR3, taken from reference TRBV5-1 and TRBJ2-5): KAGVTQTPRYLIKTRGQQVTLSCSPISGHRSVSWYQQTPGQGLQFLFEYFSETQRNKGNFPGRFSGRQFSNSRSEMNVSTLELGDSALYLCASSDGLAPQGVETQYFGPGTRLLVL.

This clone was observed a few times. The CDR3 loop is CASSGGVGLAWVTEAFF. In DNA, the CDR3 is TGTGCCAGCAGTGGGGGTGTAGGACTAGCGTGGGTCACTGAAGCTTTCTTT. The chain is built from TRBV2 and TRBJ1-1; the D is unclear. CDR1 SNHLY and CDR2 FYNNEI come from the germline V gene. The CDR3 runs 17 residues. V was trimmed by 4 bases and J by 4 bases, leaving 22 bases between them.

The CDR3 DNA is TGTGCCAGCAGTCCCGACAGGACATCCTACGAGCAGTACTTC. This sequence encodes CASSPDRTSYEQYF. This sequence joins TRBV6-4 and TRBJ2-7, with D perhaps TRBD1 (6 bases). Germline values: CDR1 MRHNA, CDR2 SNTAGT. Trimming cost V 5 bases and J 1 base, with 12 bases left between them. The CDR3 sequence is 14 residues long.

This chain joins TRBV6-6 and TRBJ1-1; D call uncertain. Between the trimmed V and J ends, which lost 5 bases and 2 bases, there was a span of 18 bases. There are 16 residues in the CDR3. Germline assignment: CDR1 MNHNY and CDR2 SVGAGI (reference sequence). The CDR3 sequence is CASSDYGWERNTEAFF. CDR3 bases: TGTGCCAGCAGTGACTACGGGTGGGAGCGTAACACTGAAGCTTTCTTT.